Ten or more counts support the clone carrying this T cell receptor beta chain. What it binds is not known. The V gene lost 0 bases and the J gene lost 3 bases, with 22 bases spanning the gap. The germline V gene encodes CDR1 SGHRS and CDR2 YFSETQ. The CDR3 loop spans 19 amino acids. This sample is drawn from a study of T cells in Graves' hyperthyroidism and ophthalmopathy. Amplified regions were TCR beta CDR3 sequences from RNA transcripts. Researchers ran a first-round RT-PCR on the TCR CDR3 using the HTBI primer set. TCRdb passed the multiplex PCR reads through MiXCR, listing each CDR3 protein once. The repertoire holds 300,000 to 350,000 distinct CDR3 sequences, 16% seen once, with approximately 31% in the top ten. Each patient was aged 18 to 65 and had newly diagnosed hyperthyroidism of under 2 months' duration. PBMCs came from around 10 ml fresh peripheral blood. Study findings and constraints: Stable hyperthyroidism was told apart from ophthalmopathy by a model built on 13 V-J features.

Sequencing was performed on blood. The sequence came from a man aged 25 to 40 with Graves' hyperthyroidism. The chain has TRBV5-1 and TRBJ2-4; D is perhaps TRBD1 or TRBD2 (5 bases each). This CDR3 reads CASSLGRDDYLYGKNIQYF. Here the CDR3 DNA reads TGCGCCAGCAGCTTGGGCAGGGATGACTACCTGTATGGCAAAAACATTCAGTACTTC.